The entry below gives a single TCR beta chain sequence along with its context. This clone was observed a handful of times. Its antigen remains undetermined. Base quality data are lacking; no much larger clone is found one base away. Its CDR3 holds 12 amino acids, cysteine through phenylalanine. The kept DNA is CDR3 alone, 36 bases in frame from the first base. Reading the germline V gene gives CDR1 SQVTM and CDR2 ANQGSEA. V is cut by 8 bases and J by 9 bases, and the space between the germline ends is 17 bases. Another Seattle source contributed samples from volunteer blood donors who had recovered from COVID-19. Each collaborating institution followed its own protocols to collect whole blood in K2EDTA tubes. Collaborator samples were shipped for TCRbeta analysis as frozen whole blood, isolated PBMCs, or DNA extracted from either sample type. TCRbeta CDR3 regions were amplified from genomic DNA using the immunoSEQ Assay, a bias-controlled multiplex PCR. On the study's bioinformatics: The number of nucleated cells in each sample was estimated from the amplification of reference gene primers within the assay. To quantify the absolute abundance of each unique TCRbeta CDR3 rearrangement, sequence reads were collapsed and filtered. For each sample, productive Simpson clonality was calculated as the square root of Simpson's diversity index over productive rearrangements. In its TCRdb copy, this immuneACCESS table keeps in-frame sequences only and misses some clones. Where compared with another copy, unresolved V genes explain less than half of these, and the others have no known cause. From that table come the V and J calls and clone size; the DNA was used to work out D and trimming. The sample data list about 130,000 clones, and 70% to 90% of these were observed just once. Around 20% of the sample belongs to the ten largest clones.

These data are taken from a study of blood T cell repertoires in COVID-19 (dated by TCRdb to about 2020). With regard to the full study: Samples covering the acute and convalescent phases of COVID-19 were provided by collaborators in the United States, Italy and Spain. The sample metadata nearly always contained a de-identified subject ID, COVID-19 status, age in years and sex. HLA class I and class II types, where available, came from metadata supplied by the sample provider rather than from assay-based typing. Samples came from the ongoing ImmuneRACE study (first 160 participants) plus 1,254 subjects from 6 global collaborators. Subjects who had been exposed to COVID-19, were actively infected with it, or had recovered from it provided the deeply sampled blood TCRbeta repertoires that made up the dataset. The repertoires were released in a freely available public database meant as a resource for research on the immune response to SARS-CoV-2. The material from the prospective study consisted of cDNA or gDNA derived from T cells, B-cell-depleted T cells, or PBMCs.

What the research found in general, with its limitations: How much clinical and demographic metadata was included differed by source and by participant, and the metadata was provided uncurated.

This clonotype was obtained from a woman in her fifties or sixties who had recovered from COVID-19. The V gene is TRBV29-1 and the J gene is TRBJ2-1; TRBD1 is possibly the D segment (6 matching bases). The sample was peripheral blood. The CDR3 region: CSYLGARSEQFF. The DNA is as follows: TGCAGCTACTTGGGGGCGCGGAGTGAGCAGTTCTTC.